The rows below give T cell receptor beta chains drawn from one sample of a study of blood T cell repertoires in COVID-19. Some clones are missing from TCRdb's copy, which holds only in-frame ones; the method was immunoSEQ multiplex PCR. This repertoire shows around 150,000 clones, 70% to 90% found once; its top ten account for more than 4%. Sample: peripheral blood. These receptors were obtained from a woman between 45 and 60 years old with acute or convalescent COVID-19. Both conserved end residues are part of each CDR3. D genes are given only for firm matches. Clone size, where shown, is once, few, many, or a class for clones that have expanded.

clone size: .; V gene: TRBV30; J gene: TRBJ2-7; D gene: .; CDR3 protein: CAWAGFYEQYF; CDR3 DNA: TGTGCCTGGGCGGGATTCTACGAGCAGTACTTC
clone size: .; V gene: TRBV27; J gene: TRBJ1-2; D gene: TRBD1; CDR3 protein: CASSKNTGDGYTF; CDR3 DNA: TGTGCCAGCAGTAAGAATACAGGGGATGGCTACACCTTC
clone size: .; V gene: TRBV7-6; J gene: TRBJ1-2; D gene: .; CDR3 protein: CASSLAGGSGYTF; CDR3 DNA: TGTGCCAGCAGCTTAGCAGGGGGTAGTGGCTACACCTTC
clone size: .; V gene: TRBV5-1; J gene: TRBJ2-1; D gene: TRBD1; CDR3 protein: CASSLGGQLYNEQFF; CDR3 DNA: TGCGCCAGCAGCTTGGGGGGACAGTTATACAATGAGCAGTTCTTC
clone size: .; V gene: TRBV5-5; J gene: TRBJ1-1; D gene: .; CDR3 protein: CASSLVVRGGNTEAFF; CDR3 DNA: TGTGCCAGCAGCTTGGTAGTGAGGGGAGGAAACACTGAAGCTTTCTTT
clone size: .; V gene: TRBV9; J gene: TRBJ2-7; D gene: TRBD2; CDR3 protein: CASSVEPLASGADEQYF; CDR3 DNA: TGTGCCAGCAGCGTAGAACCCCTAGCTAGCGGGGCCGACGAGCAGTACTTC
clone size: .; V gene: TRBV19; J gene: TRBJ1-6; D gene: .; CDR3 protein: CASSISVVAFNSPLHF; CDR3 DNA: TGTGCCAGTAGTATAAGCGTGGTTGCTTTTAATTCACCCCTCCACTTT
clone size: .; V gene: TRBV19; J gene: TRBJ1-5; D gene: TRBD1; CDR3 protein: CASRAVGQGHQPQHF; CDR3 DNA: TGTGCCAGTAGAGCGGTAGGACAGGGCCATCAGCCCCAGCATTTT
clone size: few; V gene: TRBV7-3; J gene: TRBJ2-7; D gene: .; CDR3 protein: CASSRSGQAGNHEQYF; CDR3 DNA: TGTGCCAGCAGCCGGTCTGGTCAGGCAGGGAACCACGAGCAGTACTTC
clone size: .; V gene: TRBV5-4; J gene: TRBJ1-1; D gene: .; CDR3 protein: CASSLMDGGRGTEAFF; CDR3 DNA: TGTGCCAGCAGCTTAATGGACGGAGGAAGAGGCACTGAAGCTTTCTTT
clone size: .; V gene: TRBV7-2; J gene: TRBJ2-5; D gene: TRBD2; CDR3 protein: CASSPTLAGRGETQYF; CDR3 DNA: TGTGCCAGCAGCCCCACATTAGCGGGGCGTGGGGAGACCCAGTACTTC
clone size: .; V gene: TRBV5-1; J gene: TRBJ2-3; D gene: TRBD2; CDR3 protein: CASRGLAGEDTQYF; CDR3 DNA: TGCGCCAGCAGAGGACTAGCGGGGGAGGATACGCAGTATTTT
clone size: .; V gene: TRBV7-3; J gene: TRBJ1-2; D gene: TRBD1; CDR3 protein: CASSEDRDHGYTF; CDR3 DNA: TGTGCCAGCAGCGAAGACAGGGATCATGGCTACACCTTC
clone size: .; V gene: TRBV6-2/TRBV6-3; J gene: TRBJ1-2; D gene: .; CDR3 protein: CASSYSNRNYGYTF; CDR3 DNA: TGTGCCAGCAGTTACTCGAACAGAAACTATGGCTACACCTTC
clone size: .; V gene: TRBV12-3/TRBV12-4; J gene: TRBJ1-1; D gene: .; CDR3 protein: CAVSTVNAEAFF; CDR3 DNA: TGTGCCGTCTCGACAGTCAATGCTGAAGCTTTCTTT
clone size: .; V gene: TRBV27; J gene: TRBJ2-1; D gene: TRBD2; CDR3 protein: CASSTTSGLYNEQFF; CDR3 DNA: TGTGCCAGCAGCACCACTAGCGGACTCTACAATGAGCAGTTCTTC
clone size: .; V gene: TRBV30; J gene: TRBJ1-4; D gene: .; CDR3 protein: CAWNRQQGRGEKLFF; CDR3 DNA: TGTGCCTGGAATCGCCAACAGGGAAGAGGTGAAAAACTGTTTTTT
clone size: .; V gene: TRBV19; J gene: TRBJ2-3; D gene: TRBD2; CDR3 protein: CASSSGGITDTQYF; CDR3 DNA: TGTGCCAGTAGTAGCGGGGGGATCACAGATACGCAGTATTTT
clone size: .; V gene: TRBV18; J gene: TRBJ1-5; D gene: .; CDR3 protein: CASSPLQGRQPQHF; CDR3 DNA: TGTGCCAGCTCACCACTACAGGGAAGACAGCCCCAGCATTTT
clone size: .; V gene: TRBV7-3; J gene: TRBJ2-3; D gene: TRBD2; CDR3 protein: CASSITSGTDTQYF; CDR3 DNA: TGTGCCAGCAGCATTACTAGCGGTACAGATACGCAGTATTTT
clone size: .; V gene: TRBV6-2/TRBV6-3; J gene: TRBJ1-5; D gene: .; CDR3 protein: CASSYSEKSREGSQHF; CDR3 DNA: TGTGCCAGCAGTTACTCTGAAAAGAGCAGGGAAGGGTCCCAGCATTTT
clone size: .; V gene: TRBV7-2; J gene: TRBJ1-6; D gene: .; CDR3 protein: CASSLGSGTNSPLHF; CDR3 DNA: TGTGCCAGCAGCTTAGGATCGGGAACTAATTCACCCCTCCACTTT
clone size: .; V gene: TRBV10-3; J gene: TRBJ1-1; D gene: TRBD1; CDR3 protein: CASTGDPIDTEAFF; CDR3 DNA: TGTGCCTCGACAGGGGATCCAATAGACACTGAAGCTTTCTTT
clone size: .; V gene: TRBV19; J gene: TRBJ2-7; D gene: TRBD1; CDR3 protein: CASRPGTGLHEQYF; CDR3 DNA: TGTGCCAGTAGACCAGGGACAGGCTTGCACGAGCAGTACTTC
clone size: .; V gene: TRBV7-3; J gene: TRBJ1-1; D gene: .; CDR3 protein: CASSSQVNTEAFF; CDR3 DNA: TGTGCCAGCAGCTCACAGGTAAACACTGAAGCTTTCTTT
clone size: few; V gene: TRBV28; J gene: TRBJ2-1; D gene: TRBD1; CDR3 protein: CASSISIGTGVQSYNEQFF; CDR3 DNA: TGTGCCAGCAGTATATCAATAGGGACAGGGGTCCAATCCTACAATGAGCAGTTCTTC
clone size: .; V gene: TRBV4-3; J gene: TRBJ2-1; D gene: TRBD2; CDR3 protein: CASSQDPPAGGYNEQFF; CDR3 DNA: TGCGCCAGCAGCCAAGACCCCCCAGCGGGGGGGTACAATGAGCAGTTCTTC
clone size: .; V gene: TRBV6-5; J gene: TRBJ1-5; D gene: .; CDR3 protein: CASSPAGGNQPQHF; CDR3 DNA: TGTGCCAGCAGTCCGGCGGGAGGCAATCAGCCCCAGCATTTT
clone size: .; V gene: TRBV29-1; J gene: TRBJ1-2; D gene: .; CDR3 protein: CSALFGSGYTF; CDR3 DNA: TGCAGCGCCCTCTTTGGGAGCGGCTACACCTTC
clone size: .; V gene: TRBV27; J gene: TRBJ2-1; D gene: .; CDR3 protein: CASSIIAASGGNEQFF; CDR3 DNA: TGTGCCAGCAGTATAATCGCTGCTTCTGGCGGCAATGAGCAGTTCTTC
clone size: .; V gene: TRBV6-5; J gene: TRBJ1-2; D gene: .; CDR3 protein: CASSYFGSNYGYTF; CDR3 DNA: TGTGCCAGCAGTTATTTCGGGAGTAACTATGGCTACACCTTC
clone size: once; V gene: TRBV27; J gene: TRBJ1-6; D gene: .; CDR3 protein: CAHDRSLDSPLHF; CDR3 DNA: TGTGCCCATGACAGGTCCTTAGACTCACCCCTCCACTTT
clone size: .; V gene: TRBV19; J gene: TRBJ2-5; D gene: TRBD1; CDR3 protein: CATYDRAGTQYF; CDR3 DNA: TGTGCCACCTACGACAGGGCGGGGACCCAGTACTTC
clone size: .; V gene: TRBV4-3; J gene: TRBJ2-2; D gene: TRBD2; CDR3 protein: CASSQAGGFANTGELFF; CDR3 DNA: TGCGCCAGCAGCCAAGCGGGGGGGTTCGCGAACACCGGGGAGCTGTTTTTT
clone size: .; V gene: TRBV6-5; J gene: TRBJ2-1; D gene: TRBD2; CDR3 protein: CASRGGKKLYNEQFF; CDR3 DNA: TGTGCCAGCAGGGGGGGGAAAAAACTCTACAATGAGCAGTTCTTC